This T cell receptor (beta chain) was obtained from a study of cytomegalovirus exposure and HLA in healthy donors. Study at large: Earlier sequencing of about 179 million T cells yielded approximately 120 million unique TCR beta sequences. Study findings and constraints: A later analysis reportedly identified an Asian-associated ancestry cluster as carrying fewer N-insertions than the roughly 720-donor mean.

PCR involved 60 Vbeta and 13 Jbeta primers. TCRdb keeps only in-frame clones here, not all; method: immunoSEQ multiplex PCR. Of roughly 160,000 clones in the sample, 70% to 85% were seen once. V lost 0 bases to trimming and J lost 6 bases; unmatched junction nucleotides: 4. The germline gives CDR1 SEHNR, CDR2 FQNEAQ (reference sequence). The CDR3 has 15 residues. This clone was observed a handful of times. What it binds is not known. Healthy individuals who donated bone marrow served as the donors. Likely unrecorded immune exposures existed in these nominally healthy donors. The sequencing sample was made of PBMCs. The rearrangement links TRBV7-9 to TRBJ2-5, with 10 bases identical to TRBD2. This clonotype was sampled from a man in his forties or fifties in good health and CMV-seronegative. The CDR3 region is CASSLALAGLKTQYF. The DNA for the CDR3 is TGTGCCAGCAGCTTAGCACTAGCGGGGTTGAAGACCCAGTACTTC.